The 4 T cell receptor beta chains listed next were all sequenced from one sample in a study of CD8 T cells in Susac syndrome. RNA totalling about 0.5 to 1 ug underwent reverse transcription with random hexamers. TCRdb re-analysed the immunoSEQ multiplex PCR reads in MiXCR, keeping a single row per CDR3 protein. The sample lists about 200,000 distinct CDR3 sequences; nearly 95% were seen once. Sequencing was done on a sample of CD4+ T cells from PBMCs. The receptors were sampled from a human donor with multiple sclerosis.

Worth noting for this clonotype: A much larger clone differs from this one at a single base, so this may be a read error. This chain joins TRBV7-6 and TRBJ2-5; D not certain. Trimming pared 5 bases from V and 5 bases from J, leaving 6 bases between. The V gene's germline CDR1 is SGHVS and CDR2 FNYEAQ. CDR3 length: 11 amino acids. Written as DNA, the CDR3 is TGTGCCAGCAGCACCGGGGAGACCCAGTACTTC. Translation gives CASSTGETQYF.

This clonotype was observed once. V is TRBV6-5 and J is TRBJ2-7; maybe TRBD1 (5 bases). Germline CDR1 MNHEY, CDR2 SVGAGI. Trimming took 2 bases from V and 2 from J, leaving 16 bases between them. The CDR3 runs to 16 residues. The chain's CDR3 is CASSYALTGPTYEQYF. CDR3 coding DNA: TGTGCCAGCAGTTACGCGTTAACAGGTCCAACCTACGAGCAGTACTTC.

The chain links TRBV20-1 to TRBJ2-1, with D perhaps matching TRBD2 (5 bases). V was cut by 3 bases and J by 8 bases, with 11 bases left in between. Germline lookup yields CDR1 DFQATT and CDR2 SNEGSKA (reference sequence). The CDR3 totals 12 residues. DNA for the CDR3: TGCAGTGCTAGGAGGGCCATAGATGAGCAGTTCTTC. Translated: CSARRAIDEQFF.

The chain employs TRBV9 and TRBJ1-4; possibly TRBD1 for D (5 bases). Germline assignment: CDR1 SGDLS and CDR2 YYNGEE. The CDR3 totals 13 residues. Trimming took 0 bases from V and 7 from J, leaving 7 bases between them. The CDR3 spells CASSVGGTEKLFF. The CDR3 DNA sequence: TGTGCCAGCAGCGTAGGAGGGACTGAAAAACTGTTTTTT.